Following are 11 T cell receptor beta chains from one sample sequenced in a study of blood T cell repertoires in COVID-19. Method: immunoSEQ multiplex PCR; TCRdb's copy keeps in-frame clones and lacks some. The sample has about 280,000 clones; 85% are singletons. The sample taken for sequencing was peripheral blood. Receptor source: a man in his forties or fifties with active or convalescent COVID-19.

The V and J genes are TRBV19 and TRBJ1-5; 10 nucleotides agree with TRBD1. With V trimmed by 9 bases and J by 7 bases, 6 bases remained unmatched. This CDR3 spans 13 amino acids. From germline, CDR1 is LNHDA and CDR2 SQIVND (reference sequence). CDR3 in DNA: TGTGCCAGCTCCGACAGGGGGCGACAGCCCCAGCATTTT. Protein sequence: CASSDRGRQPQHF.

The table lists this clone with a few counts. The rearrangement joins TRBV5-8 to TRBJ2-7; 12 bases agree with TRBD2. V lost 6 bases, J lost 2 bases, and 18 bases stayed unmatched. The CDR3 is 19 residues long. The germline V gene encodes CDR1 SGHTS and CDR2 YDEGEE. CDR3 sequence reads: CASTLAGLAGSHHPYEQYF. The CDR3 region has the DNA TGTGCCAGCACCCTGGCTGGACTAGCGGGATCTCATCACCCCTACGAGCAGTACTTC. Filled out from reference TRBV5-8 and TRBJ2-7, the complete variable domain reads EAGVTQSPTHLIKTRGQQATLRCSPISGHTSVYWYQQALGLGLQFLLWYDEGEERNRGNFPPRFSGRQFPNYSSELNVNALELEDSALYLCASTLAGLAGSHHPYEQYFGPGTRLTVT.

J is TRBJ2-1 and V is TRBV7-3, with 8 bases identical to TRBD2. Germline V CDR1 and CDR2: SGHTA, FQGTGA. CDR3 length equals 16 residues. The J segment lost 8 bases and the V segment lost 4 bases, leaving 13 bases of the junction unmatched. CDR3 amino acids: CASSSLGREVLDEQFF. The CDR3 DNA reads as TGTGCCAGCAGCTCCCTGGGGCGGGAGGTTCTAGATGAGCAGTTCTTC.

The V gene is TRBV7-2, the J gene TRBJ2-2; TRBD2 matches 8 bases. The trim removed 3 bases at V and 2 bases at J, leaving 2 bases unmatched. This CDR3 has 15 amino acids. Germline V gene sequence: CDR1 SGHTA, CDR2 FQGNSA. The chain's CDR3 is CASSFSGTNTGELFF. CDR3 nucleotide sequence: TGTGCCAGCAGCTTTAGCGGGACTAACACCGGGGAGCTGTTTTTT.

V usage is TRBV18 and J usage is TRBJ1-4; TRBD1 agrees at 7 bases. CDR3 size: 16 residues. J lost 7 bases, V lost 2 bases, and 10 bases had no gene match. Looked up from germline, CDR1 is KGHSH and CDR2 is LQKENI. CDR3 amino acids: CASSPEGNRGSEKLFF. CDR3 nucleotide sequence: TGTGCCAGCTCACCAGAGGGGAACAGGGGATCTGAAAAACTGTTTTTT. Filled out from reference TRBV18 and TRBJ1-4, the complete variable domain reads NAGVMQNPRHLVRRRGQEARLRCSPMKGHSHVYWYRQLPEEGLKFMVYLQKENIIDESGMPKERFSAEFPKEGPSILRIQQVVRGDSAAYFCASSPEGNRGSEKLFFGSGTQLSVL.

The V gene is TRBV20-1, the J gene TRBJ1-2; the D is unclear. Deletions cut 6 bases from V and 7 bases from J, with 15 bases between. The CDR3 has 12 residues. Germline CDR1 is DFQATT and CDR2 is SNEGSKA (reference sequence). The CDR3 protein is CSASRGLSGYTF. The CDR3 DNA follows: TGCAGTGCCAGTCGAGGTTTGAGTGGCTACACCTTC.

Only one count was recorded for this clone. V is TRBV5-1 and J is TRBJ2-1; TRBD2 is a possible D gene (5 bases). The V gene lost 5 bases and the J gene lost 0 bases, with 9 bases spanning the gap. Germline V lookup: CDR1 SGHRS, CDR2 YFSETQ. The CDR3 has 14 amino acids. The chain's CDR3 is CASRQTSSYNEQFF. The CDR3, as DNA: TGCGCCAGCAGGCAAACTAGCTCCTACAATGAGCAGTTCTTC.

In nucleotides, the CDR3 is TGTGCCAGCAGCTCCTTAAGACAGGGGGCCGGTGGCTACACCTTC. Residues: CASSSLRQGAGGYTF. The chain joins TRBV7-2 to TRBJ1-2; TRBD1 agrees at 10 bases. The CDR3 is made up of 15 amino acids. V lost 4 bases, J lost 7 bases, and 9 bases stayed unmatched. In germline, CDR1 is SGHTA, CDR2 FQGNSA.

The CDR3 nucleotides are TGTGCCAGCAGCCAAAGCGGACTAGCGGGAGGTAGGCATACGCAGTATTTT. Residues: CASSQSGLAGGRHTQYF. The rearrangement joins TRBV3-1 (or the pseudogene TRBV3-2) to TRBJ2-3; 14 bases match TRBD2. In germline, CDR1 is LGHDT, CDR2 YNNKEL (reference sequence). Trimming took 2 bases from V and 7 from J; bases not matched to a gene: 8. The CDR3 is 17 amino acids.

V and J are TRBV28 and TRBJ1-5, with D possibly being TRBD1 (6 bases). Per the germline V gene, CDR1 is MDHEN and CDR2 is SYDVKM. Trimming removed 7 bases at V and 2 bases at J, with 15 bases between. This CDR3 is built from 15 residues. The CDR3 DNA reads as TGTGCCAGCATTTCTGCTGGGGGCGGCAATCAGCCCCAGCATTTT. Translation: CASISAGGGNQPQHF.

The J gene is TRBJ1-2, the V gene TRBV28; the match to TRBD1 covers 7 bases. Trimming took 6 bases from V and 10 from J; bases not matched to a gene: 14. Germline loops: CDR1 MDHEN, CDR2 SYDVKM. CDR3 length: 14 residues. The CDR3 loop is CASSLPGTAKVYTF. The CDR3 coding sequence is TGTGCCAGCAGCCTACCAGGGACAGCTAAGGTCTACACCTTC.